A selection of T cell receptor beta chains follows, all from one sample in a study of cytomegalovirus exposure and HLA in healthy donors. Method: immunoSEQ multiplex PCR; TCRdb's copy keeps in-frame clones and lacks some. This sample has around 150,000 clones, with 68% found just once. The sequencing sample was made of PBMCs. The receptors were sampled from a woman in her 40s in good health and CMV-seropositive. Each CDR3 is given with its conserved first and last residue. D genes are given only for firm matches. Clone size appears in some rows only: once, few, many, or a class for an expanded clone.

>.|TRBV4-1|TRBJ2-7|TRBD2
TGCGCCAGCAGCCAATCTAGCGGGGGGCTGACCTACGAGCAGTACTTC
CASSQSSGGLTYEQYF
>.|TRBV4-3|TRBJ1-1|.
TGCGCCAGCAGCCAAGGCGACAGGGAAGCTTTCTTT
CASSQGDREAFF
>.|TRBV2|TRBJ2-7|TRBD1
TGTGCCAGCAGTGCTACAGGGGGCATCTCCTACGAGCAGTACTTC
CASSATGGISYEQYF
>.|TRBV5-1|TRBJ2-3|.
TGCGCCAGCAGTGAGGTACCTTCCACAGATACGCAGTATTTT
CASSEVPSTDTQYF
>.|TRBV4-1|TRBJ2-2|TRBD2
TGCGCCAGCAGCCAAACCCTAGCGGGAGCATATGGGGAGCTGTTTTTT
CASSQTLAGAYGELFF
>few|TRBV4-1|TRBJ2-2|TRBD2
TGCGCCAGCAGCCAAGATCAGGTGTTAGCGGGAGGGACCGGGGAGCTGTTTTTT
CASSQDQVLAGGTGELFF
>.|TRBV25-1|TRBJ1-4|.
TGTGCCAGCAGTGAATATCTGTCAACTAATGAAAAACTGTTTTTT
CASSEYLSTNEKLFF
>.|TRBV10-3|TRBJ1-5|.
TGTGCCATCAGCGACCGGGGCAATCAGCCCCAGCATTTT
CAISDRGNQPQHF
>.|TRBV4-2|TRBJ2-7|TRBD2
TGTGCCAGCAGCCAAGATAACCGGGGGGTCTACGAGCAGTACTTC
CASSQDNRGVYEQYF
>.|TRBV6-5|TRBJ1-1|.
TGTGCCAGTTCAGGGGTCACTGAAGCTTTCTTT
CASSGVTEAFF
>.|TRBV6-5|TRBJ2-7|TRBD1
TGTGCCAGCAGTGCCGGACAGGGGGCGAACTACGAGCAGTACTTC
CASSAGQGANYEQYF
>.|TRBV12-5|TRBJ1-2|.
TGTGCTAGTGGTTTGGTAGTCGGTAACTCTAACTATGGCTACACCTTC
CASGLVVGNSNYGYTF
>.|TRBV28|TRBJ2-6|.
TGTGCCAGCAGTACAGGTACCTCTGGGGCCAACGTCCTGACTTTC
CASSTGTSGANVLTF
>.|TRBV6-5|TRBJ2-7|.
TGTGCCAGCAGTATACTCCGACAGGAGGCCGAGCAGTACTTC
CASSILRQEAEQYF
>.|TRBV19|TRBJ1-4|TRBD1
TGTGCCAGTAGACAGGACAGGGCGGATGAAAAACTGTTTTTT
CASRQDRADEKLFF
>few|TRBV7-3|TRBJ2-1|TRBD2
TGTGCCAGCAGCTCCCCCCCGGGACTAGCGGTAAATGAGCAGTTCTTC
CASSSPPGLAVNEQFF
>.|TRBV6-1|TRBJ2-1|.
TGTGCCGCCCGGGATTCCTCTTACAATGAGCAGTTCTTC
CAARDSSYNEQFF
>.|TRBV10-3|TRBJ1-4|.
TGTGCCATCAGTGAGCCAACCTCGCGCGGGGGCGGGGGAGAAAAACTGTTTTTT
CAISEPTSRGGGGEKLFF
>.|TRBV10-3|TRBJ2-3|.
TGTGCCATCAGTGGGGCCAGGGAAAGAGGAGATACGCAGTATTTT
CAISGARERGDTQYF
>.|TRBV7-2|TRBJ2-7|.
TGTGCCAGCAGCTTAGCTACTCTAGGCGAGCAGTACTTC
CASSLATLGEQYF
>few|TRBV7-9|TRBJ1-4|TRBD1
TGTGCCAGCCACGGGCAGGGGGGCGAAAAACTGTTTTTT
CASHGQGGEKLFF
>once|TRBV13|TRBJ2-5|TRBD2
TGTGCCAGCAGCCCTGCCTTACTAGCGGGAGATGGAGAAGAGACCCAGTACTTC
CASSPALLAGDGEETQYF
>.|TRBV7-3|TRBJ2-2|TRBD1
TGTGCCAGCAGCTTACCTACCCGACAGGGTGGGGCCGGGGAGCTGTTTTTT
CASSLPTRQGGAGELFF
>.|TRBV15|TRBJ2-7|.
TGTGCCACCAGCAGCAAGCGGAACTACGAGCAGTACTTC
CATSSKRNYEQYF
>.|TRBV29-1|TRBJ1-1|.
TGCAGCGTCACTAACACTGAAGCTTTCTTT
CSVTNTEAFF
>.|TRBV6-4|TRBJ2-4|.
TGTGCCAGCAGTGAGGAGGGCAGGGTAGCCAAAAACATTCAGTACTTC
CASSEEGRVAKNIQYF
>.|TRBV7-7|TRBJ2-3|TRBD2
TGTGCTAGCAGCTTAGGACTAGCGGGGGGAGATACGCAGTATTTT
CASSLGLAGGDTQYF
>.|TRBV5-4|TRBJ1-2|.
TGTGCCAGCAGCGAACCGGGAGGTGGCTGCACCTTC
CASSEPGGGCTF
>.|TRBV28|TRBJ2-5|.
TGTGCCAGCATCGAGGGGCGGGGGCCGGAGACCCAGTACTTC
CASIEGRGPETQYF
>.|TRBV9|TRBJ2-1|TRBD2
TGTGCCAGCAGCGTAGCCGGGACTAGCTACAATGAGCAGTTCTTC
CASSVAGTSYNEQFF
>few|TRBV28|TRBJ2-7|TRBD1
TGTGCCAGCAGCCCCGGGACAGGACTCTCCTACGAGCAGTACTTC
CASSPGTGLSYEQYF
>once|TRBV14|TRBJ2-4|.
TGTGCCAGCAGCCTTGGGCTGGAGGACGCCAAAAACATTCAGTACTTC
CASSLGLEDAKNIQYF
>.|TRBV6-1|TRBJ2-4|TRBD2
TGTGCCAGCAGTGAAAGGCTAGCGGGGGGAAACATTCAGTACTTC
CASSERLAGGNIQYF
>.|TRBV29-1|TRBJ1-5|TRBD1
TGCAGCGTCCGGGGACAGGGTTTCGGGCAGCCCCAGCATTTT
CSVRGQGFGQPQHF
>few|TRBV18|TRBJ1-2|.
TGTGCCAGCTCACCACCTCCGCGGATGGACTATGGCTACACCTTC
CASSPPPRMDYGYTF
>.|TRBV18|TRBJ2-2|TRBD1
TGTGCCAGCTCACCTTCCGGGACAGGGGGCTCGAACACCGGGGAGCTGTTTTTT
CASSPSGTGGSNTGELFF
>.|TRBV15|TRBJ2-5|TRBD2
TGTGCCACCAGCAGAGGTAGCGGGAGGGCCCAAGAGACCCAGTACTTC
CATSRGSGRAQETQYF
>once|TRBV28|TRBJ1-2|.
TGTGCCAGCAGTTTCCGGGGGAACTATGGCTACACCTTC
CASSFRGNYGYTF
>.|TRBV4-1|TRBJ1-1|.
TGCGCCAGCAGCCAAGATAGGGGACAAATGAACACTGAAGCTTTCTTT
CASSQDRGQMNTEAFF
>.|TRBV5-4|TRBJ2-4|.
TGTGCCAGCAGCTTGCGACGGCCCGAAGGAGTCGCCAAAAACATTCAGTACTTC
CASSLRRPEGVAKNIQYF
>.|TRBV5-6|TRBJ1-6|.
TGTGCCAGCAGCTTGGGGCAGGGCTTGAGTTCACCCCTCAACTTT
CASSLGQGLSSPLNF
>.|TRBV10-3|TRBJ1-2|.
TGTGCCATCCGGGGGTTTGAGGAAAATCGCTCTTCCTATGGCTACACCTTC
CAIRGFEENRSSYGYTF
>few|TRBV27|TRBJ2-4|.
TGTGCCAGCAGTGGCCGGGACACCAGGTGGAACATTCAGTACTTC
CASSGRDTRWNIQYF